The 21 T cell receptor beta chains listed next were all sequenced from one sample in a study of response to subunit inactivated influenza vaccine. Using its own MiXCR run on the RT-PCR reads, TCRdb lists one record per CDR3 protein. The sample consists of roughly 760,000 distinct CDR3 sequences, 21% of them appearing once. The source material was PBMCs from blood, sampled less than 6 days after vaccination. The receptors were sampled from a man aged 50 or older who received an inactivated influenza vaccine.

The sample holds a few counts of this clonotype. The CDR3 nucleotides read TGCGCCAGCAGCCAAGATCCGCGGGGGGGCCTCAATGAGCAGTTCTTC. This sequence encodes CASSQDPRGGLNEQFF. The rearrangement links TRBV4-1 to TRBJ2-1, with TRBD2 matching 9 bases. J was trimmed by 6 bases and V by 0 bases; bases with no gene match: 6. Germline values: CDR1 MGHRA, CDR2 YSYEKL. CDR3 length: 16 residues.

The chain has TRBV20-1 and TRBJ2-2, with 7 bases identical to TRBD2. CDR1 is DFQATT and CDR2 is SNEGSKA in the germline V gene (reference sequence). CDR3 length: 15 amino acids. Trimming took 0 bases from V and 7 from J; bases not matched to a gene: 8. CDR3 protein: CSARDTLAKGGELFF. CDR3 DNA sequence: TGCAGTGCTAGAGATACACTAGCGAAAGGCGGGGAGCTGTTTTTT.

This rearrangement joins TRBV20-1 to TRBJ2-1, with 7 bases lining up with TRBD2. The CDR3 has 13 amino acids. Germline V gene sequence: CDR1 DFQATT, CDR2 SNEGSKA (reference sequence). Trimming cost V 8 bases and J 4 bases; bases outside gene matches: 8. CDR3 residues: CSTRGSKYNEQFF. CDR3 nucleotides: TGCAGTACGCGCGGGAGTAAGTACAATGAGCAGTTCTTC.

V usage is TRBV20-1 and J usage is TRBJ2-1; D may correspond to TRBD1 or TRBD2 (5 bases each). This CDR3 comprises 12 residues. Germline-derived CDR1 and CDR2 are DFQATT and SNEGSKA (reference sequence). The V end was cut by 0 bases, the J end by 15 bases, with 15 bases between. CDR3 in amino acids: CSARDGLAQGFF. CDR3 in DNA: TGCAGTGCTAGAGATGGCCTAGCTCAGGGGTTCTTC.

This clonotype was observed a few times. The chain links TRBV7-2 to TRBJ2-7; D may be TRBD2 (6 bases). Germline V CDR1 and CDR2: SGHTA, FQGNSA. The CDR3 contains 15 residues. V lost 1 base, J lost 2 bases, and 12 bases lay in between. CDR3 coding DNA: TGTGCCAGCAGCTTAGAAACCTCGGGGGCCTACGAGCAGTACTTC. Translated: CASSLETSGAYEQYF.

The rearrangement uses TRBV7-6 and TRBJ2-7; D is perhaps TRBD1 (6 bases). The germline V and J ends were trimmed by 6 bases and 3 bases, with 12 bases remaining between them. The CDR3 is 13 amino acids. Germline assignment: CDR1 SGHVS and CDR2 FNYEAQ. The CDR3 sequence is CASSQTGFYEQYF. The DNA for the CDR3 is TGTGCCAGCAGTCAAACAGGGTTCTACGAGCAGTACTTC.

The CDR3 region is CASSLAFGSGLNEQFF. In DNA form, the CDR3 reads TGCGCCAGCAGCTTGGCCTTTGGGTCGGGGTTAAATGAGCAGTTCTTC. This chain links TRBV5-1 with TRBJ2-1; D might be TRBD2 (5 bases). V gave up 0 bases and J gave up 7 bases, with 17 bases separating them. The CDR3 contains 16 residues. Per the germline V gene, CDR1 is SGHRS and CDR2 is YFSETQ.

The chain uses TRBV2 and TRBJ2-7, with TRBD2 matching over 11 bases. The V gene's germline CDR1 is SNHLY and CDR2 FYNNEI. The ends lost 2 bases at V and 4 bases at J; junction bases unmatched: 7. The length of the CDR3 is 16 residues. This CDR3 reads CASSERQLAGDYEQYF. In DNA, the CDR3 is TGTGCCAGCAGTGAAAGGCAACTAGCGGGGGATTACGAGCAGTACTTC.

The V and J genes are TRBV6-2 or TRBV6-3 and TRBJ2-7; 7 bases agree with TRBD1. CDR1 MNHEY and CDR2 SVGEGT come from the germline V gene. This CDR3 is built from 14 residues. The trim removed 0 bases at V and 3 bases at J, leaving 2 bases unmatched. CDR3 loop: CASSYSQGIYEQYF. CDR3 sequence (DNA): TGTGCCAGCAGTTACTCACAGGGGATCTACGAGCAGTACTTC.

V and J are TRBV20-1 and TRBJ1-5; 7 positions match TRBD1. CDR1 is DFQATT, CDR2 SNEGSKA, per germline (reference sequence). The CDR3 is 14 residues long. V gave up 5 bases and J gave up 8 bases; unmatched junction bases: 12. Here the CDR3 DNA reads TGCAGTGCTGCGGGACAGCCCGGGGGAGAGCCCCAGCATTTT. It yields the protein CSAAGQPGGEPQHF.

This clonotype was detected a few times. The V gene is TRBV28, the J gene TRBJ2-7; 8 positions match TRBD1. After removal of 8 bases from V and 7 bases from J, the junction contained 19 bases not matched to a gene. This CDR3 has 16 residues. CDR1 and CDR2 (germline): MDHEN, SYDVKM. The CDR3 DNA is TGTGCCAGCTGCGCTGGGGGAGGCAGGGGGCTTGGTGAGCAGTACTTC. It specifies CASCAGGGRGLGEQYF.

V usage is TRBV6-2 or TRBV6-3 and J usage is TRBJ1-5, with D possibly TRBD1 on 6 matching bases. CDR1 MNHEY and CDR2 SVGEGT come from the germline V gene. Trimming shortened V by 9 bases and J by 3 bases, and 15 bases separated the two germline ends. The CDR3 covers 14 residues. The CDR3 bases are TGTGCCAGTGACCGGGACAACGCCAATCAGCCCCAGCATTTT. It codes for CASDRDNANQPQHF.

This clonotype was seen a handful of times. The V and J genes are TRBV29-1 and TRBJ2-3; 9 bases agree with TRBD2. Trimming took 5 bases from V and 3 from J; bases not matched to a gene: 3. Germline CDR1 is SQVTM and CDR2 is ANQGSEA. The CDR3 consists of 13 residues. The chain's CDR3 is CSVRGLATDTQYF. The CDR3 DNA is TGCAGCGTTCGGGGACTAGCAACAGATACGCAGTATTTT.

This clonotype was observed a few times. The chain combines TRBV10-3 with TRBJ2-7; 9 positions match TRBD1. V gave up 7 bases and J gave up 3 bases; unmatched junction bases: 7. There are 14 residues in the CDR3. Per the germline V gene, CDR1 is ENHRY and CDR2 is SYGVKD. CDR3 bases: TGTGCCATCACCGACGACAGGGGGGGCTACGAGCAGTACTTC. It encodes CAITDDRGGYEQYF.

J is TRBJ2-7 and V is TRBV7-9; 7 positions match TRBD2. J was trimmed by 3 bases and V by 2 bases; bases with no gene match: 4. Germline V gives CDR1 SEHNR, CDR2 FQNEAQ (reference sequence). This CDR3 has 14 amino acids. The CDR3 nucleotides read TGTGCCAGCAGCTTAAGTGGGAGGGACTACGAGCAGTACTTC. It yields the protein CASSLSGRDYEQYF. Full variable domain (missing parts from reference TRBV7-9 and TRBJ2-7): DTGVSQNPRHKITKRGQNVTFRCDPISEHNRLYWYRQTLGQGPEFLTYFQNEAQLEKSRLLSDRFSAERPKGSFSTLEIQRTEQGDSAMYLCASSLSGRDYEQYFGPGTRLTVT.

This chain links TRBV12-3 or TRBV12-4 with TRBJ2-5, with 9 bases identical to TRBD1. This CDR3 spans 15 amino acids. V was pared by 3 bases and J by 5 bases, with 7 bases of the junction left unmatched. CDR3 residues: CASSFDTGGRETQYF. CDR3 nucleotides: TGTGCCAGCAGTTTCGACACAGGGGGCAGGGAGACCCAGTACTTC.

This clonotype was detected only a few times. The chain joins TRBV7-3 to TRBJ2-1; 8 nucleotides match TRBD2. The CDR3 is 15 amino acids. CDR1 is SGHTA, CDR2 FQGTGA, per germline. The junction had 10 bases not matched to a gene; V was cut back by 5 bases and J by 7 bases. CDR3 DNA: TGTGCCAGCAGCAACGTAGCGGGGCCCAGGAATGAGCAGTTCTTC. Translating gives CASSNVAGPRNEQFF.

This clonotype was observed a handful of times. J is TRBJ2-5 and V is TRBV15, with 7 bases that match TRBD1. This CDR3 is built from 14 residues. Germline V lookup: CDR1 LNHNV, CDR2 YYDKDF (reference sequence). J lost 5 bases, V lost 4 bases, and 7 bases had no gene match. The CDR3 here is CATSKSGTVETQYF. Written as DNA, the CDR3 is TGTGCCACCAGCAAGTCCGGGACAGTTGAGACCCAGTACTTC.

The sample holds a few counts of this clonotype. The CDR3 bases are TGCAGCGTTTCCCCCGGGCTAGCGGGAATGCAGTTCTTC. Its translation is CSVSPGLAGMQFF. J is TRBJ2-1 and V is TRBV29-1; 9 bases are a match to TRBD2. In germline, CDR1 is SQVTM, CDR2 ANQGSEA. The J segment lost 12 bases and the V segment lost 5 bases, leaving 11 bases of the junction unmatched. The CDR3 consists of 13 residues.

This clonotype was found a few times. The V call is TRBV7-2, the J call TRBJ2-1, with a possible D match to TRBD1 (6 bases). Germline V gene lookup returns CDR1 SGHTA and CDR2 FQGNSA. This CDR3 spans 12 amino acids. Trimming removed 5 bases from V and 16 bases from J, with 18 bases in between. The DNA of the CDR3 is TGTGCCAGCAGCCAACCAGGGACATACGGATTCTTC. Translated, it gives CASSQPGTYGFF. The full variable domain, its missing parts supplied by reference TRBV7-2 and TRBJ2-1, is GAGVSQSPSNKVTEKGKDVELRCDPISGHTALYWYRQSLGQGLEFLIYFQGNSAPDKSGLPSDRFSAERTGGSVSTLTIQRTQQEDSAVYLCASSQPGTYGFFGPGTRLTVL.

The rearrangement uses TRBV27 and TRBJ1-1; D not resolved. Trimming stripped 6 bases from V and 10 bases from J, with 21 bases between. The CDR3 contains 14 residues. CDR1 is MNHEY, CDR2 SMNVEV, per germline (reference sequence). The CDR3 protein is CASSTSQNSLGAFF. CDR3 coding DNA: TGTGCCAGCAGCACATCCCAGAATAGTCTAGGAGCTTTCTTT.